A selection of T cell receptor beta chains follows, all from one sample in a study of blood T cell repertoires in COVID-19. Here immunoSEQ multiplex PCR was the method, and the copy in TCRdb shows in-frame clones only, minus some. Among about 140,000 clones listed, approximately 79% were seen once. Sequences were obtained from PBMCs or T cells enriched from blood (not recorded which). The receptors were sampled from a woman aged 45-59 years who had recovered from COVID-19. CDR3s include the opening cysteine and the closing phenylalanine or tryptophan. The D gene is left open where the match is weak. The size field is filled for only some rows; it gives once, few, many or a size class.

>TRBJ1-1|.|few|TRBV19
CASKSGDIAFF
TGTGCATCAAAGTCAGGGGATATAGCTTTCTTT
>TRBJ1-1|.|few|TRBV30
CAWRVGVEDTEAFF
TGTGCCTGGAGAGTGGGTGTCGAGGACACTGAAGCTTTCTTT
>TRBJ1-4|.|.|TRBV5-6
CASSFARVNEKLFF
TGTGCCAGCAGCTTCGCCAGGGTGAATGAAAAACTGTTTTTT
>TRBJ2-7|TRBD2|.|TRBV18
CASASGTRSYEQYF
TGTGCCAGCGCTTCCGGGACTAGATCCTACGAGCAGTACTTC
>TRBJ2-5|TRBD2|.|TRBV11-3
CASSTRLAGVETQYF
TGTGCCAGCAGCACTCGACTAGCGGGGGTTGAGACCCAGTACTTC
>TRBJ1-1|TRBD1|.|TRBV28
CASSSGQGPTEAFF
TGTGCCAGCAGCTCCGGACAGGGGCCCACTGAAGCTTTCTTT
>TRBJ1-2|TRBD1|.|TRBV13
CASSSRDRNYGYTF
TGTGCCAGCAGCTCCCGGGACAGAAATTATGGCTACACCTTC
>TRBJ1-2|.|.|TRBV7-2
CASSLGFGTTGYTF
TGTGCCAGCAGCTTAGGGTTCGGGACAACTGGCTACACCTTC
>TRBJ1-1|.|.|TRBV7-3
CASSLVGGNTEAFF
TGTGCCAGCAGCTTAGTAGGGGGGAACACTGAAGCTTTCTTT
>TRBJ2-7|TRBD1|.|TRBV10-1
CASSTGQAAYEQYF
TGCGCCAGCAGTACCGGACAGGCGGCTTATGAGCAGTACTTC
>TRBJ1-2|TRBD1|.|TRBV5-4
CASSLVRGAQDGYTF
TGTGCCAGCAGCTTGGTCAGGGGGGCGCAGGATGGCTACACCTTC
>TRBJ1-2|TRBD1|many|TRBV7-3
CASSFLETGDYTF
TGTGCCAGCAGCTTTTTAGAGACAGGGGACTACACCTTC
>TRBJ2-3|.|.|TRBV18
CASSPSIGADTQYF
TGTGCCAGCTCACCAAGTATCGGGGCAGATACGCAGTATTTT
>TRBJ2-1|TRBD2|.|TRBV19
CASSAIAGGPGEQFF
TGTGCCAGTAGTGCGATAGCGGGGGGGCCGGGTGAGCAGTTCTTC
>TRBJ2-2|.|.|TRBV3-1/TRBV3-2
CASTLETQENTGELFF
TGTGCCAGCACTCTCGAAACTCAAGAGAACACCGGGGAGCTGTTTTTT
>TRBJ1-6|.|.|TRBV24-1
CATSDLRQESPLHF
TGTGCCACCAGTGACCTACGACAGGAATCACCCCTCCACTTT
>TRBJ1-3|.|.|TRBV29-1
CSVEPRGSEAGNTIYF
TGCAGCGTTGAACCGAGAGGTTCCGAGGCTGGAAACACCATATATTTT
>TRBJ2-1|.|.|TRBV3-1/TRBV3-2
CASSQAGGPTGEQFF
TGTGCCAGCAGCCAAGCGGGGGGCCCTACGGGTGAGCAGTTCTTC
>TRBJ1-5|TRBD1|.|TRBV12-3/TRBV12-4
CASTPGGNQPQHF
TGTGCCAGCACCCCAGGGGGGAATCAGCCCCAGCATTTT
>TRBJ2-1|.|.|TRBV3-1/TRBV3-2
CASSLYPGTTPYNEQFF
TGTGCCAGCAGCCTTTACCCCGGGACAACCCCCTACAATGAGCAGTTCTTC
>TRBJ1-2|TRBD1|.|TRBV5-4
CASSSDRRGYTF
TGTGCCAGCAGCTCGGACAGGCGCGGCTACACCTTC
>TRBJ1-3|.|few|TRBV27
CASSFVGGPGGNTIYF
TGTGCCAGCAGTTTCGTGGGGGGGCCGGGTGGAAACACCATATATTTT
>TRBJ1-5|.|.|TRBV7-9
CASSLEGGNQPQHF
TGTGCCAGCAGCTTAGAAGGGGGCAATCAGCCCCAGCATTTT
>TRBJ1-3|.|.|TRBV12-5
CASSGLHRTIYF
TGTGCTAGTTCGGGACTCCACCGGACCATATATTTT
>TRBJ2-7|.|.|TRBV28
CAATGTTNEQYF
TGTGCCGCCACCGGGACAACTAACGAGCAGTACTTC
>TRBJ1-3|TRBD1|.|TRBV15
CATSDLRDRGENTIYF
TGTGCCACCAGTGATCTCCGGGACAGGGGTGAAAACACCATATATTTT